Presented here are 12 T cell receptor beta chains from one specimen sequenced in a study of beta chain features in type 1 diabetes. Whole-study findings and limits: Moderate but significant shortening of TCRB CDR3s was recorded in all four CD4+ subsets from Type 1 diabetes patients.

Since all of the isolated RNA was reverse transcribed, expressed TCRB transcripts were what got sequenced. TCRdb keeps only in-frame clones here, not all; method: immunoSEQ multiplex PCR. The table records 230,000 or so clones, approximately 16% of them present only once. These receptors have no known antigen. Sequencing input: naive CD4+ T cells from blood. Every receptor here comes from a man younger than 45 with type 1 diabetes.

V and J are TRBV27 and TRBJ2-7, with TRBD1 matching 7 bases. The CDR3 has 14 amino acids. Germline trimming cut 2 bases from V and 3 bases from J; bases unmatched to any gene: 4. Germline CDR1 is MNHEY and CDR2 is SMNVEV (reference sequence). CDR3 in amino acids: CASSLHDRVYEQYF. The CDR3 DNA reads as TGTGCCAGCAGTTTACATGACAGGGTCTACGAGCAGTACTTC.

The J gene is TRBJ1-5, the V gene TRBV30, with unresolved D. From germline, CDR1 is GTSNPN and CDR2 SVGIG (reference sequence). This CDR3 region has 13 residues. Between the trimmed V and J ends, which lost 0 bases and 4 bases, there was a span of 7 bases. The CDR3 spells CAWSVRTNQPQHF. CDR3 bases: TGTGCCTGGAGTGTACGAACTAATCAGCCCCAGCATTTT.

The genes are TRBV30 and TRBJ2-7, with 9 bases lining up with TRBD2. The CDR3 totals 14 residues. Germline V gene sequence: CDR1 GTSNPN, CDR2 SVGIG (reference sequence). V lost 0 bases, J lost 2 bases, and 2 bases stayed unmatched. The CDR3 DNA follows: TGTGCCTGGAGTGTTGCGGGAGGGACCTACGAGCAGTACTTC. This gives the protein CAWSVAGGTYEQYF. The full variable domain, in which reference TRBV30 and TRBJ2-7 provide the parts outside the CDR3, is SQTIHQWPATLVQPVGSPLSLECTVEGTSNPNLYWYRQAAGRGLQLLFYSVGIGQISSEVPQNLSASRPQDRQFILSSKKLLLSDSGFYLCAWSVAGGTYEQYFGPGTRLTVT.

This clone was found a few times. This chain joins TRBV9 and TRBJ2-7; D may be TRBD1 (5 bases). Looked up from germline, CDR1 is SGDLS and CDR2 is YYNGEE. The germline V and J ends were trimmed by 0 bases and 1 base, with 11 bases remaining between them. This CDR3 comprises 15 residues. Here the CDR3 DNA reads TGTGCCAGCAGCGTAGCTGGGCAGGGTTCCTACGAGCAGTACTTC. This codes for CASSVAGQGSYEQYF.

This clone was picked up a small number of times. This chain links TRBV30 with TRBJ2-3; tentative D call: TRBD2 (5 bases). The CDR3 length is 14 residues. With 2 bases removed from V and 2 bases from J, the gap between germline ends came to 11 bases. CDR1 and CDR2 from the germline V gene are GTSNPN and SVGIG (reference sequence). The CDR3 nucleotides read TGTGCCTGGAGTTTCACGGGGTACACAGATACGCAGTATTTT. Translated: CAWSFTGYTDTQYF.

This clone was observed a handful of times. The chain carries TRBV11-3 and TRBJ2-1; TRBD2 matches 8 bases. J gave up 10 bases and V 5 bases, and 16 bases lay outside the gene matches. The CDR3 spans 16 residues. Germline V gene sequence: CDR1 SGHNT, CDR2 YENEEA. In DNA, the CDR3 is TGTGCCAGCAGCCCTCGACTAGGGCGGGAGGTTGAAGAGCAGTTCTTC. Its protein is CASSPRLGREVEEQFF.

This clone was recorded a few times. The rearrangement links TRBV10-1 to TRBJ2-1; 8 bases map to TRBD2. Per germline, CDR1 WNHNN and CDR2 SYGVQD (reference sequence). CDR3 length equals 15 residues. J was trimmed by 5 bases and V by 4 bases; bases with no gene match: 7. In DNA, the CDR3 is TGCGCCAGCAGTGGTGCTAGCGGGTATAACAATGAGCAGTTCTTC. It codes for CASSGASGYNNEQFF.

This clone was seen only a few times. This chain links TRBV4-1 with TRBJ2-1; TRBD2 agrees at 7 bases. Germline CDR1 MGHRA, CDR2 YSYEKL. This CDR3 has 17 residues. The trim removed 2 bases at V and 6 bases at J, leaving 13 bases unmatched. DNA of the CDR3: TGCGCCAGCAGCCAACCTACGACTAGCCGGAGGGCCAATGAGCAGTTCTTC. Translated: CASSQPTTSRRANEQFF.

The sample holds a few counts of this clone. V and J are TRBV5-6 and TRBJ2-3; weak D call: TRBD2 (6 bases). Germline CDR1 is SGHDT and CDR2 is YYEEEE. V lost 7 bases and J lost 6, with 9 bases in between. The CDR3 loop spans 11 amino acids. CDR3 coding DNA: TGTGCCAGCGCGGGGAGGGATACGCAGTATTTT. Amino acids: CASAGRDTQYF.

This clone came up a few times. The chain recombines TRBV4-1 with TRBJ2-1; 13 nucleotides agree with TRBD2. Germline V gives CDR1 MGHRA, CDR2 YSYEKL. The CDR3 runs 15 residues. The V and J ends lost 4 bases and 8 bases, in that order; junction bases with no gene match: 5. CDR3 nucleotides: TGCGCCAGCAGCCGGACTAGCGGGAGTGTCGATGAGCAGTTCTTC. Its translation: CASSRTSGSVDEQFF.

V and J are TRBV28 and TRBJ1-5; D gene ambiguous. Per the germline V gene, CDR1 is MDHEN and CDR2 is SYDVKM. V lost 5 bases, J lost 5 bases, and 19 bases lay in between. The CDR3 totals 16 residues. The CDR3 coding sequence is TGTGCCAGCAGTCCTAGGCCGCTTAAGAGCGATCAGCCCCAGCATTTT. Translating gives CASSPRPLKSDQPQHF.

This clone was recorded a few times. J is TRBJ2-6 and V is TRBV10-3; a weak D match, TRBD1 (5 bases). Germline V lookup: CDR1 ENHRY, CDR2 SYGVKD. The V end lost 6 bases, the J end lost 1 base, and 7 bases lay between the germline ends. This CDR3 region has 14 residues. CDR3 coding DNA: TGTGCCATCAGAGGGGATTCTGGGGCCAACGTCCTGACTTTC. It codes for CAIRGDSGANVLTF.